This T cell receptor (beta chain) was documented in a study of blood T cell repertoires in COVID-19. Background on the study: Samples taken during acute and convalescent COVID-19 were collected in the United States, Italy and Spain. The analysed material was cDNA or gDNA that came from T cells, B-cell-depleted T cells, or PBMCs.

As processed by the authors: Amplification from reference gene primers served as the basis for estimated nucleated cell counts. Assay: immunoSEQ multiplex PCR; the TCRdb copy retains only in-frame clones and omits some. V and J calls plus clone size are reproduced from that table; the DNA served to infer D and trimming. Among about 490,000 clones listed, approximately 85% were seen once. V was trimmed by 0 bases and J by 6 bases, leaving 6 bases between them. Germline CDR1 and CDR2: MGHRA and YSYEKL. The CDR3 has 12 residues. The rearrangement joins TRBV4-1 to TRBJ2-7; the D gene is possibly TRBD1 (6 bases). The sample consisted of peripheral blood. The TCR sequence derives from a human donor in a cohort sampled during active COVID-19. CDR3 residues: CASSQDRGEQYF. CDR3 sequence (DNA): TGCGCCAGCAGCCAAGACAGGGGCGAGCAGTACTTC.